This T cell receptor beta chain appears in the sequencing data of a study of beta chain bispecific antibodies for T cell cancers. General study points: Anti-TRBV12 exposure, compared with anti-CD19, reduced the TRBV12-3 proportion of TRBV signal by 98.9%. Normal T cells contributed less of the targeted TRBV signal than the leukemia cells did.

The CDR3 spans 14 residues. V shed 3 bases, J shed 7 bases, and the junction held 6 bases outside the gene matches. Germline CDR1 reads KGHSH; CDR2 reads LQKENI. This clonotype has a count of ten or more. Antigen: not known. T cells were expanded from blood mononuclear cells for 2 to 3 days with anti-CD3 OKT3 or CD3/CD28 beads. Normal T cells cocultured with Jurkat cells and anti-TRBV12 bispecific. Bispecific antibody was added to some 5 x 10^4 normal T cells and some 5 x 10^4 target cells. One entry per CDR3 protein, called by TCRdb with MiXCR from the 5' RACE reads. The repertoire consists of 20,000 to 25,000 distinct CDR3 sequences, with 2% to 2.5% occurring once and the leading ten covering under 5.5%.

The chain joins TRBV18 to TRBJ1-1; TRBD1 aligns across 9 bases. The TCR comes from a human donor in good health. Some clones in this sample may be carry-over from other donors' samples. Source: healthy donor T cells cultured with leukemia cells, taken from a culture containing a bispecific antibody targeting TCR Vbeta12. The CDR3 DNA reads as TGTGCCAGCTCACCCGCGGACAGGGGCCGTGAAGCTTTCTTT. It codes for CASSPADRGREAFF.